Listed below are T cell receptor beta chains from one sample, sequenced in a study of cytomegalovirus exposure and HLA in healthy donors. Here immunoSEQ multiplex PCR was the method, and the copy in TCRdb shows in-frame clones only, minus some. The sample holds approximately 160,000 clones, over 75% seen once. The specimen sequenced was PBMCs. All receptors derive from a human donor in good health. Each CDR3 is given with its conserved first and last residue. A D gene is named only where the DNA matches it firmly. The size field is filled for only some rows; it gives once, few, many or a size class.

CDR3: CASSDRLGYEQFF
DNA: TGTGCCAGCAGTGACAGACTAGGCTATGAGCAGTTCTTC
D: -
size: -
J: TRBJ2-1
V: TRBV6-1

CDR3: CASSGDIRKVINEQFF
DNA: TGTGCCAGCAGTGGAGACATCCGTAAGGTCATAAATGAGCAGTTCTTC
D: -
size: -
J: TRBJ2-1
V: TRBV2

CDR3: CASELPIDTDTQYF
DNA: TGTGCCAGCGAACTCCCTATAGACACAGATACGCAGTATTTT
D: -
size: -
J: TRBJ2-3
V: TRBV9

CDR3: CASQSLADTQYF
DNA: TGTGCCAGTCAAAGCCTGGCAGATACGCAGTATTTT
D: -
size: -
J: TRBJ2-3
V: TRBV27

CDR3: CASSGLAGQGHYGYTF
DNA: TGTGCCAGTAGTGGGCTTGCGGGACAGGGCCACTATGGCTACACCTTC
D: TRBD1
size: -
J: TRBJ1-2
V: TRBV19

CDR3: CASSYRQGRNYGYTF
DNA: TGTGCCAGCAGTTACCGGCAGGGAAGAAACTATGGCTACACCTTC
D: -
size: -
J: TRBJ1-2
V: TRBV6-5

CDR3: CASSPEMAASYEQYF
DNA: TGTGCCAGCAGCCCGGAGATGGCAGCCTCCTACGAGCAGTACTTC
D: -
size: -
J: TRBJ2-7
V: TRBV5-6

CDR3: CASSEATQGDYGYTF
DNA: TGTGCCAGCAGTGAAGCAACGCAGGGGGACTATGGCTACACCTTC
D: TRBD1
size: once
J: TRBJ1-2
V: TRBV6-1

CDR3: CASSQGLAGVNEQFF
DNA: TGCGCCAGCAGCCAGGGACTAGCGGGAGTAAATGAGCAGTTCTTC
D: TRBD2
size: once
J: TRBJ2-1
V: TRBV5-1

CDR3: CATSRRRGTEAFF
DNA: TGTGCCACCAGCAGAAGACGGGGGACTGAAGCTTTCTTT
D: -
size: -
J: TRBJ1-1
V: TRBV15

CDR3: CSVSTSTGQPQHF
DNA: TGCAGCGTTTCTACTTCTACGGGTCAGCCCCAGCATTTT
D: -
size: -
J: TRBJ1-5
V: TRBV29-1

CDR3: CASSEEGGSNQPQHF
DNA: TGTGCCAGCAGTGAGGAGGGAGGTAGCAATCAGCCCCAGCATTTT
D: -
size: -
J: TRBJ1-5
V: TRBV6-4

CDR3: CASSSYFGGMAEAFF
DNA: TGTGCCAGCAGCTCCTATTTCGGGGGGATGGCTGAAGCTTTCTTT
D: -
size: -
J: TRBJ1-1
V: TRBV5-6

CDR3: CASSLGSSEQYF
DNA: TGTGCCAGCAGCTTAGGATCCTCCGAGCAGTACTTC
D: -
size: -
J: TRBJ2-7
V: TRBV13

CDR3: CASSEGGAVPYGYTF
DNA: TGTGCCAGCAGTGAAGGTGGGGCAGTTCCCTATGGCTACACCTTC
D: -
size: -
J: TRBJ1-2
V: TRBV6-1

CDR3: CASSIGASQPQHF
DNA: TGTGCCAGTAGTATAGGGGCCAGTCAGCCCCAGCATTTT
D: -
size: -
J: TRBJ1-5
V: TRBV19

CDR3: CASRRGTGGTEAFF
DNA: TGTGCCAGCAGACGGGGAACAGGGGGCACTGAAGCTTTCTTT
D: TRBD1
size: -
J: TRBJ1-1
V: TRBV6-5

CDR3: CASSFQYNSPLHF
DNA: TGTGCCAGCAGTTTTCAGTATAATTCACCCCTCCACTTT
D: -
size: -
J: TRBJ1-6
V: TRBV28

CDR3: CASSQTSRGLGFGYTF
DNA: TGCGCCAGCAGCCAAACCTCCAGGGGCCTGGGTTTTGGCTACACCTTC
D: -
size: few
J: TRBJ1-2
V: TRBV4-3

CDR3: CASSQTVQAEAFF
DNA: TGCGCCAGCAGCCAGACGGTCCAGGCTGAAGCTTTCTTT
D: -
size: -
J: TRBJ1-1
V: TRBV4-1